A selection of T cell receptor beta chains follows, all from one sample in a study of CD8 T cells in Susac syndrome. TCRdb re-called the immunoSEQ multiplex PCR reads with MiXCR, one entry per CDR3 protein. The table records about 160,000 distinct CDR3 sequences, about 91% of them present only once. Sequenced material: CD4+ T cells from PBMCs. These receptors came from a human donor in good health. Both conserved end residues are part of each CDR3. The D gene is left open where the match is weak. Only some rows state a clone size, as once, few, many or a class for expanded clones.

abundance: .; j_gene: TRBJ2-7; v_gene: TRBV20-1; d_gene: TRBD2; CDR3aa: CSAPNSGSPYEQYF; CDR3nt: TGCAGTGCCCCTAACAGCGGGAGCCCCTACGAGCAGTACTTC
abundance: .; j_gene: TRBJ2-1; v_gene: TRBV11-2; d_gene: .; CDR3aa: CASSYTLRGRGISVKYNEQFF; CDR3nt: TGTGCCAGCAGCTATACCCTTCGGGGGCGGGGAATTTCAGTAAAATACAATGAGCAGTTCTTC
abundance: .; j_gene: TRBJ2-1; v_gene: TRBV7-9; d_gene: .; CDR3aa: CASSPTGNSGYNEQFF; CDR3nt: TGTGCCAGCAGCCCTACAGGGAATAGCGGCTACAATGAGCAGTTCTTC
abundance: .; j_gene: TRBJ1-1; v_gene: TRBV2; d_gene: .; CDR3aa: CASSDSGNTEAFF; CDR3nt: TGTGCCAGCAGTGATTCCGGGAACACTGAAGCTTTCTTT
abundance: .; j_gene: TRBJ2-4; v_gene: TRBV10-2; d_gene: TRBD1; CDR3aa: CASSESPIRDRDGIQYF; CDR3nt: TGCGCCAGCAGTGAGTCACCAATCCGGGACAGGGACGGCATTCAGTACTTC
abundance: .; j_gene: TRBJ1-3; v_gene: TRBV2; d_gene: .; CDR3aa: CASSEDRFDGNTIYF; CDR3nt: TGTGCCAGCAGTGAAGACAGGTTTGATGGAAACACCATATATTTT
abundance: .; j_gene: TRBJ2-7; v_gene: TRBV7-2; d_gene: .; CDR3aa: CASSSDGTRSYEQYF; CDR3nt: TGTGCCAGCAGCTCGGACGGAACGAGGTCCTACGAGCAGTACTTC
abundance: .; j_gene: TRBJ2-7; v_gene: TRBV5-4; d_gene: .; CDR3aa: CASSSGPSYEQYF; CDR3nt: TGTGCCAGCAGCTCTGGACCCTCCTACGAGCAGTACTTC
abundance: .; j_gene: TRBJ2-7; v_gene: TRBV5-6; d_gene: TRBD1; CDR3aa: CASSLGGQGAGGGEQYF; CDR3nt: TGTGCCAGCAGCTTGGGAGGACAGGGGGCCGGGGGGGGCGAGCAGTACTTC
abundance: .; j_gene: TRBJ2-1; v_gene: TRBV24-1; d_gene: TRBD2; CDR3aa: CATSAPSGKNEQFF; CDR3nt: TGTGCCACCAGTGCGCCTAGCGGGAAGAATGAGCAGTTCTTC
abundance: .; j_gene: TRBJ2-7; v_gene: TRBV18; d_gene: TRBD1; CDR3aa: CASSYETGPLEQYF; CDR3nt: TGTGCCAGCTCTTACGAGACAGGGCCCCTCGAGCAGTACTTC
abundance: .; j_gene: TRBJ2-2; v_gene: TRBV7-9; d_gene: .; CDR3aa: CASSFGRGATGELFF; CDR3nt: TGTGCCAGCAGCTTTGGGCGGGGAGCGACCGGGGAGCTGTTTTTT
abundance: .; j_gene: TRBJ1-2; v_gene: TRBV20-1; d_gene: TRBD1; CDR3aa: CSASVTGESNYGYTF; CDR3nt: TGCAGTGCTAGTGTGACAGGGGAAAGTAACTATGGCTACACCTTC
abundance: .; j_gene: TRBJ1-6; v_gene: TRBV9; d_gene: TRBD1; CDR3aa: CASSAQTGGHSPLHF; CDR3nt: TGTGCCAGCAGCGCGCAAACAGGGGGCCATTCACCCCTCCACTTT
abundance: .; j_gene: TRBJ2-3; v_gene: TRBV20-1; d_gene: TRBD2; CDR3aa: CSALLAGNTDTQYF; CDR3nt: TGCAGTGCCCTGCTAGCGGGGAACACAGATACGCAGTATTTT
abundance: .; j_gene: TRBJ2-7; v_gene: TRBV6-2/TRBV6-3; d_gene: .; CDR3aa: CASSQTVTYEQYF; CDR3nt: TGTGCCAGCAGCCAAACAGTCACCTACGAGCAGTACTTC
abundance: .; j_gene: TRBJ2-1; v_gene: TRBV19; d_gene: TRBD1; CDR3aa: CASTAGTGYYNEQFF; CDR3nt: TGTGCCAGTACCGCCGGGACAGGGTACTACAATGAGCAGTTCTTC
abundance: .; j_gene: TRBJ1-5; v_gene: TRBV10-3; d_gene: .; CDR3aa: CAGGGSNQPQHF; CDR3nt: TGTGCCGGGGGGGGCAGCAATCAGCCCCAGCATTTT
abundance: .; j_gene: TRBJ2-5; v_gene: TRBV14; d_gene: .; CDR3aa: CASSRQFEETQYF; CDR3nt: TGTGCCAGCAGTCGACAGTTTGAAGAGACCCAGTACTTC
abundance: .; j_gene: TRBJ2-7; v_gene: TRBV3-1; d_gene: .; CDR3aa: CASSPMLSSSYEQYF; CDR3nt: TGTGCCAGCAGCCCCATGTTGTCAAGCTCCTACGAGCAGTACTTC
abundance: .; j_gene: TRBJ2-4; v_gene: TRBV15; d_gene: .; CDR3aa: CATEREPAKNIQYF; CDR3nt: TGTGCCACCGAAAGAGAGCCCGCCAAAAACATTCAGTACTTC
abundance: .; j_gene: TRBJ2-2; v_gene: TRBV4-1; d_gene: .; CDR3aa: CASSQGPGEDTGELFF; CDR3nt: TGCGCCAGCAGCCAAGGTCCAGGGGAGGACACCGGGGAGCTGTTTTTT
abundance: .; j_gene: TRBJ1-5; v_gene: TRBV7-2; d_gene: .; CDR3aa: CASSSGQRQPQHF; CDR3nt: TGTGCCAGCAGCTCTGGACAGCGTCAGCCCCAGCATTTT
abundance: .; j_gene: TRBJ1-1; v_gene: TRBV5-1; d_gene: TRBD1; CDR3aa: CASSLGDRDTEAFF; CDR3nt: TGCGCCAGCAGCTTGGGGGACAGGGACACTGAAGCTTTCTTT
abundance: .; j_gene: TRBJ1-2; v_gene: TRBV18; d_gene: .; CDR3aa: CASSPREDYGYTF; CDR3nt: TGTGCCAGCTCACCAAGGGAGGACTATGGCTACACCTTC
abundance: .; j_gene: TRBJ1-3; v_gene: TRBV6-5; d_gene: .; CDR3aa: CASRHRVSGNTIYF; CDR3nt: TGTGCCAGCAGACACAGGGTCTCTGGAAACACCATATATTTT
abundance: once; j_gene: TRBJ1-6; v_gene: TRBV6-1; d_gene: TRBD1; CDR3aa: CASSEETGLLSPLHF; CDR3nt: TGTGCCAGCAGTGAAGAGACAGGGCTTTTGTCACCCCTCCACTTT
abundance: .; j_gene: TRBJ1-1; v_gene: TRBV20-1; d_gene: .; CDR3aa: CSARWDKINTEAFF; CDR3nt: TGCAGTGCTAGGTGGGACAAAATAAACACTGAAGCTTTCTTT
abundance: .; j_gene: TRBJ1-3; v_gene: TRBV3-1; d_gene: TRBD1; CDR3aa: CASSPRQGADTIYF; CDR3nt: TGTGCCAGCAGCCCTCGACAGGGAGCTGACACCATATATTTT
abundance: .; j_gene: TRBJ1-2; v_gene: TRBV15; d_gene: .; CDR3aa: CATSRVVPRVGNSYTF; CDR3nt: TGTGCCACCAGCAGAGTAGTACCAAGAGTTGGTAACAGCTACACCTTC
abundance: .; j_gene: TRBJ1-2; v_gene: TRBV2; d_gene: .; CDR3aa: CASSGGAYGYTF; CDR3nt: TGTGCCAGCAGTGGCGGCGCTTATGGCTACACCTTC
abundance: .; j_gene: TRBJ2-7; v_gene: TRBV28; d_gene: TRBD2; CDR3aa: CASSSPAGVMRDGLYEQYF; CDR3nt: TGTGCCAGCAGTTCTCCAGCGGGAGTTATGAGGGATGGGCTCTACGAGCAGTACTTC
abundance: once; j_gene: TRBJ2-3; v_gene: TRBV5-1; d_gene: .; CDR3aa: CASSLGAGIVTDTQYF; CDR3nt: TGCGCCAGCAGCTTGGGGGCAGGGATTGTCACAGATACGCAGTATTTT
abundance: .; j_gene: TRBJ2-5; v_gene: TRBV25-1; d_gene: .; CDR3aa: CASSEWVVQETQYF; CDR3nt: TGTGCCAGCAGTGAATGGGTAGTCCAAGAGACCCAGTACTTC
abundance: .; j_gene: TRBJ2-5; v_gene: TRBV10-1; d_gene: TRBD1; CDR3aa: CASSESGQGYETQYF; CDR3nt: TGCGCCAGCAGTGAGTCGGGACAGGGTTATGAGACCCAGTACTTC
abundance: once; j_gene: TRBJ2-1; v_gene: TRBV3-1; d_gene: TRBD2; CDR3aa: CASSYSAGDEQFF; CDR3nt: TGTGCCAGCAGCTATTCAGCGGGAGATGAGCAGTTCTTC
abundance: .; j_gene: TRBJ2-1; v_gene: TRBV5-1; d_gene: TRBD2; CDR3aa: CASSLARTSGGYNEQFF; CDR3nt: TGCGCCAGCAGCTTGGCGAGGACTAGCGGGGGCTACAATGAGCAGTTCTTC
abundance: .; j_gene: TRBJ2-2; v_gene: TRBV11-2; d_gene: TRBD2; CDR3aa: CASSLEGTSGSDGELFF; CDR3nt: TGTGCCAGCAGCTTAGAGGGGACTAGCGGGAGTGACGGGGAGCTGTTTTTT
abundance: .; j_gene: TRBJ2-7; v_gene: TRBV30; d_gene: TRBD1; CDR3aa: CAGGTGVDYEQYF; CDR3nt: TGTGCCGGCGGGACAGGGGTGGACTACGAGCAGTACTTC
abundance: .; j_gene: TRBJ2-5; v_gene: TRBV5-4; d_gene: TRBD2; CDR3aa: CASSRTSGLQETQYF; CDR3nt: TGTGCCAGCAGCCGGACTAGCGGCCTCCAAGAGACCCAGTACTTC
abundance: .; j_gene: TRBJ2-1; v_gene: TRBV6-4; d_gene: .; CDR3aa: CASSDGAFPDNEQFF; CDR3nt: TGTGCCAGCAGTGACGGGGCCTTTCCCGACAATGAGCAGTTCTTC
abundance: few; j_gene: TRBJ1-1; v_gene: TRBV14; d_gene: .; CDR3aa: CASSHLGGNTEAFF; CDR3nt: TGTGCCAGCAGCCACTTAGGGGGGAACACTGAAGCTTTCTTT
abundance: .; j_gene: TRBJ2-5; v_gene: TRBV20-1; d_gene: .; CDR3aa: CSARVLGETQYF; CDR3nt: TGCAGTGCTAGAGTGTTAGGAGAGACCCAGTACTTC
abundance: .; j_gene: TRBJ1-1; v_gene: TRBV6-2/TRBV6-3; d_gene: .; CDR3aa: CASRRTLNTEAFF; CDR3nt: TGTGCCAGCAGGCGGACACTGAACACTGAAGCTTTCTTT
abundance: .; j_gene: TRBJ1-5; v_gene: TRBV5-1; d_gene: .; CDR3aa: CASRPGGLGNQPQHF; CDR3nt: TGCGCCAGCAGACCGGGGGGCCTTGGCAATCAGCCCCAGCATTTT
abundance: .; j_gene: TRBJ2-1; v_gene: TRBV6-6; d_gene: TRBD1; CDR3aa: CASSNDRGLYNEQFF; CDR3nt: TGTGCCAGCAGTAACGACAGGGGGCTATACAATGAGCAGTTCTTC
abundance: .; j_gene: TRBJ1-2; v_gene: TRBV2; d_gene: TRBD1; CDR3aa: CASPTGTGDNYGYTF; CDR3nt: TGTGCCAGCCCGACGGGAACAGGGGATAACTATGGCTACACCTTC
abundance: .; j_gene: TRBJ2-3; v_gene: TRBV25-1; d_gene: TRBD1; CDR3aa: CASVGQLSTDTQYF; CDR3nt: TGTGCCAGCGTGGGACAGTTAAGCACAGATACGCAGTATTTT
abundance: .; j_gene: TRBJ2-7; v_gene: TRBV11-2; d_gene: .; CDR3aa: CASSLVDYEQYF; CDR3nt: TGTGCCAGCAGCTTAGTTGATTACGAGCAGTACTTC
abundance: .; j_gene: TRBJ1-2; v_gene: TRBV29-1; d_gene: .; CDR3aa: CSVEDSREQANYGYTF; CDR3nt: TGCAGCGTTGAAGACAGCCGGGAACAAGCTAACTATGGCTACACCTTC
abundance: few; j_gene: TRBJ2-2; v_gene: TRBV14; d_gene: TRBD1; CDR3aa: CASSRQGAIAGELFF; CDR3nt: TGTGCCAGCAGTCGACAGGGGGCGATAGCCGGGGAGCTTTTTTTT
abundance: once; j_gene: TRBJ1-2; v_gene: TRBV24-1; d_gene: .; CDR3aa: CATSDFRGSDYGYTF; CDR3nt: TGTGCCACCAGTGATTTTCGAGGGAGCGACTATGGCTACACCTTC
abundance: .; j_gene: TRBJ2-1; v_gene: TRBV5-4; d_gene: TRBD2; CDR3aa: CASSPPGSGTGNEQFF; CDR3nt: TGTGCCAGCAGCCCGCCGGGTAGCGGGACCGGCAATGAGCAGTTCTTC
abundance: .; j_gene: TRBJ1-5; v_gene: TRBV5-6; d_gene: TRBD1; CDR3aa: CASSLEGTANQPQHF; CDR3nt: TGTGCCAGCAGCTTGGAAGGGACAGCCAATCAGCCCCAGCATTTT